The 14 T cell receptor beta chains given below trace back to one sample, sequenced in a study of blood T cell repertoires in COVID-19. The assay was immunoSEQ multiplex PCR, and TCRdb's table has in-frame clones only and misses some. The sample has about 99,000 clones, more than 70% seen once; the top ten hold 10% to 15%. Sequenced material: peripheral blood. Receptors were obtained from a woman aged 55-69 years in a cohort sampled during active or convalescent COVID-19.

There are a few counts of this clone. The chain joins TRBV6-5 to TRBJ1-5; the D gene is possibly TRBD1 (5 bases). CDR1 and CDR2 (germline): MNHEY, SVGAGI. Between the trimmed V and J ends, which lost 6 bases and 4 bases, there was a span of 10 bases. The CDR3 is made up of 13 amino acids. The CDR3 loop is CASSSTENQPQHF. Here the CDR3 DNA reads TGTGCCAGCAGCTCGACAGAAAATCAGCCCCAGCATTTT.

The CDR3 is CASSQDLGQGVNSGNTIYF. DNA of the CDR3: TGCGCCAGCAGCCAAGATCTGGGACAGGGGGTCAACTCTGGAAACACCATATATTTT. The chain joins TRBV4-1 to TRBJ1-3; 11 positions agree with TRBD1. V lost 0 bases and J lost 0; bases outside the gene matches: 7. The CDR3 is 19 amino acids. From germline, CDR1 is MGHRA and CDR2 YSYEKL.

The chain carries TRBV16 and TRBJ2-1; no firm D call. The length of the CDR3 is 11 residues. V was cut by 6 bases and J by 8 bases, with 8 bases left in between. CDR1 and CDR2 from the germline V gene are KGHSY and FQNENV. The CDR3 sequence is CASSQKYEQFF. The CDR3 DNA follows: TGTGCCAGCAGTCAGAAGTATGAGCAGTTCTTC.

This chain uses TRBV10-3 with TRBJ2-7; TRBD2 matches at 7 bases. The germline gives CDR1 ENHRY, CDR2 SYGVKD. The CDR3 spans 13 residues. After removal of 6 bases from V and 5 bases from J, the junction contained 7 bases not matched to a gene. The CDR3 DNA follows: TGTGCCATCAGAGACGGACTAGTCGACGAGCAGTACTTC. It codes for CAIRDGLVDEQYF.

This clone has a count of ten or more. This chain uses TRBV14 with TRBJ2-2, with D hard to call. The CDR3 is 13 residues long. The ends were cut back, 4 bases at V and 8 bases at J, with 11 bases in the middle. Germline assignment: CDR1 SGHDN and CDR2 FVKESK. CDR3 protein: CASSPLGPGELFF. CDR3 nucleotide sequence: TGTGCCAGCAGCCCCCTAGGTCCGGGGGAGCTGTTTTTT.

This chain joins TRBV6-6 and TRBJ1-1; D is ambiguous. Between the trimmed V and J ends, which lost 5 bases and 2 bases, there was a span of 9 bases. This CDR3 contains 13 residues. Germline V gene lookup returns CDR1 MNHNY and CDR2 SVGAGI (reference sequence). The CDR3, as DNA: TGTGCCAGCAGTCCGAGTCAAAACACTGAAGCTTTCTTT. It specifies CASSPSQNTEAFF.

This chain's CDR3 is CASSLTSGELFF. The CDR3 coding sequence is TGCGCCAGCAGTTTGACTTCTGGGGAGCTGTTTTTT. The genes are TRBV10-2 and TRBJ2-2; D is uncertain. The length of the CDR3 is 12 residues. Trimming stripped 5 bases from V and 8 bases from J, with 9 bases between. Germline V gene data show CDR1 as WSHSY and CDR2 as SAAADI.

For this clone: Its ends do not fully match the called genes, so a read error is possible. This chain joins TRBV3-1 (or the pseudogene TRBV3-2) and TRBJ1-4, with D perhaps TRBD1 (5 bases). This CDR3 contains 14 residues. CDR1 and CDR2 from the germline V gene are LGHDT and YNNKEL (reference sequence). The DNA of the CDR3 is TGTGCCAGCAGCCATTGGACAACGAATGAAAAACTGTTTTTT. Its protein is CASSHWTTNEKLFF.

The V and J genes are TRBV5-1 and TRBJ2-7; 7 nucleotides line up with TRBD1. The ends lost 0 bases at V and 2 bases at J; junction bases unmatched: 8. This CDR3 has 16 amino acids. Germline CDR1 is SGHRS and CDR2 is YFSETQ. Here the CDR3 reads CASSLALDRLAYEQYF. The CDR3 nucleotides are TGCGCCAGCAGCTTGGCCCTGGACAGGCTTGCCTACGAGCAGTACTTC.

The chain employs TRBV6-5 and TRBJ1-2, with 8 bases matching TRBD1. Germline V lookup: CDR1 MNHEY, CDR2 SVGAGI. With 2 bases clipped from V and 1 base from J, the junction kept 3 bases outside the gene matches. This CDR3 is 15 amino acids long. In DNA, the CDR3 is TGTGCCAGCAGTTACGGGGACAGGAGTAACTATGGCTACACCTTC. Translation: CASSYGDRSNYGYTF.

The chain combines TRBV3-1 (or the pseudogene TRBV3-2) with TRBJ1-2, with no clear D. The CDR3 extends over 14 amino acids. Germline V gene sequence: CDR1 LGHDT, CDR2 YNNKEL (reference sequence). Trimming shortened V by 4 bases and J by 2 bases, and 11 bases separated the two germline ends. CDR3 DNA: TGTGCCAGCAGCCGGTTGAGGGAAAACTATGGCTACACCTTC. Residues: CASSRLRENYGYTF.

This sequence joins TRBV7-2 and TRBJ2-3; weak D call: TRBD2 (5 bases). Germline-derived CDR1 and CDR2 are SGHTA and FQGNSA. The ends were cut back, 3 bases at V and 4 bases at J, with 26 bases in the middle. This CDR3 has 19 amino acids. CDR3 amino acids: CASSFLPLVRVPTPDTQYF. DNA of the CDR3: TGTGCCAGCAGCTTTCTCCCCTTGGTGCGGGTACCAACCCCAGATACGCAGTATTTT. Supplemented by reference TRBV7-2 and TRBJ2-3, the full variable domain reads GAGVSQSPSNKVTEKGKDVELRCDPISGHTALYWYRQSLGQGLEFLIYFQGNSAPDKSGLPSDRFSAERTGGSVSTLTIQRTQQEDSAVYLCASSFLPLVRVPTPDTQYFGPGTRLTVL.

This chain connects TRBV27 to TRBJ1-3; D might be TRBD1 (6 bases). This CDR3 contains 14 residues. V was shortened by 5 bases and J by 4 bases, with 12 bases between the two germline ends. The germline V gene encodes CDR1 MNHEY and CDR2 SMNVEV (reference sequence). DNA of the CDR3: TGTGCCAGCAGTGCACAGGGCTCCGGAAACACCATATATTTT. Residues: CASSAQGSGNTIYF.

The CDR3 coding sequence is TGTGCCATCAGTGGGCCGCCGGGACAGCCCAGCTATGGCTACACCTTC. Protein sequence: CAISGPPGQPSYGYTF. The chain recombines TRBV10-3 with TRBJ1-2, with 7 bases aligning to TRBD1. CDR3 length: 16 residues. In germline, CDR1 is ENHRY, CDR2 SYGVKD. V was pared by 4 bases and J by 4 bases, with 12 bases of the junction left unmatched.